In this sample, the clone carrying this T cell receptor (beta chain) turned up a few times. Original processing notes: Using reference gene primer amplification, nucleated cell counts were estimated. Clones were read by immunoSEQ multiplex PCR, and TCRdb kept only the in-frame ones, dropping some. The D gene and trimming were derived from the DNA, and the V and J assignments and clone size from that table. The repertoire holds tens of thousands of clones, with 85% as singletons. The source of the sample is a study of blood T cell repertoires in COVID-19. Turning to the study itself: The United States, Italy and Spain provided the acute and convalescent COVID-19 samples. PBMCs, B-cell-depleted T cells, or T cells were the source of the cDNA or gDNA that made up the material.

CDR1 and CDR2 from the germline V gene are SGHRS and YFSETQ. V lost 1 base to trimming and J lost 4 bases; unmatched junction nucleotides: 6. The CDR3 extends over 16 amino acids. The TCR originated in a man aged 45-65 years with active COVID-19. The specimen was peripheral blood. V and J are TRBV5-1 and TRBJ2-3; 10 bases match TRBD2. The CDR3 DNA sequence: TGCGCCAGCAGCTTGAACAGCGGGAGGGTTGCAGATACGCAGTATTTT. Translating it yields CASSLNSGRVADTQYF.